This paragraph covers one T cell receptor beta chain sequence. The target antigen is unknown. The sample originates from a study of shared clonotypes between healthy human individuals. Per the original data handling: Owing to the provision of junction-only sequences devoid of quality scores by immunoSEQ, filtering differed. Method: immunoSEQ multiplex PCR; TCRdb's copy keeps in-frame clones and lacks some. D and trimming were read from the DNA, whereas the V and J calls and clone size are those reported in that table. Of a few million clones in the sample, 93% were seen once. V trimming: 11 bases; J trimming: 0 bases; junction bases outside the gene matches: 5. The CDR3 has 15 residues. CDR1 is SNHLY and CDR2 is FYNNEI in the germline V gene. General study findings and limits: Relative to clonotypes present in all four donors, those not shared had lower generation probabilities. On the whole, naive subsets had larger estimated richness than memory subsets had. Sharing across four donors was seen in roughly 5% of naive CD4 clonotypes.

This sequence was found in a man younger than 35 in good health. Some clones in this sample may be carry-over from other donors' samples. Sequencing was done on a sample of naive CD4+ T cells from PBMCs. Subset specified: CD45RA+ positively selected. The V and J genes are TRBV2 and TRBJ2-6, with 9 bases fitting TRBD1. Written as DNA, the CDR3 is TGTGCCGGGGGACAGGGATTCTCTGGGGCCAACGTCCTGACTTTC. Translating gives CAGGQGFSGANVLTF.